The 30 T cell receptor beta chains given below trace back to one sample, sequenced in a study of blood T cell repertoires in COVID-19. Clones were read by immunoSEQ multiplex PCR, and TCRdb kept only the in-frame ones, dropping some. The table lists roughly 190,000 clones, 65% to 85% of them singletons. Sequences were obtained from peripheral blood. The receptor set was obtained from a man aged 50-59 years with active or convalescent COVID-19.

The V gene is TRBV5-4, the J gene TRBJ1-2; D remains unclear. With 2 bases removed from V and 2 bases from J, the gap between germline ends came to 7 bases. This CDR3 spans 13 amino acids. Germline-derived CDR1 and CDR2 are SGHNT and YYREEE (reference sequence). The CDR3 spells CASSFDTNYGYTF. The CDR3 nucleotides are TGTGCCAGCAGCTTCGACACGAACTATGGCTACACCTTC.

The chain joins TRBV5-4 to TRBJ2-4; 10 bases fit TRBD1. The germline CDR1 and CDR2 sequences are SGHNT and YYREEE (reference sequence). There are 17 residues in the CDR3. The ends lost 0 bases at V and 0 bases at J; junction bases unmatched: 3. CDR3 loop: CASSLGDRGLAKNIQYF. The CDR3 bases are TGTGCCAGCAGCTTGGGGGACAGGGGCCTAGCCAAAAACATTCAGTACTTC. The full variable domain, completed using reference TRBV5-4 and TRBJ2-4, is ETGVTQSPTHLIKTRGQQVTLRCSSQSGHNTVSWYQQALGQGPQFIFQYYREEENGRGNFPPRFSGLQFPNYSSELNVNALELDDSALYLCASSLGDRGLAKNIQYFGAGTRLSVL.

The chain employs TRBV12-5 and TRBJ1-1, with D unclear. This CDR3 region has 15 residues. Trimming removed 0 bases at V and 2 bases at J, with 10 bases between. Germline-derived CDR1 and CDR2 are LGHNT and FRNRAP. CDR3 DNA sequence: TGTGCTAGTGGTTTGGTACTAAGTGGTAACACTGAAGCTTTCTTT. Translation gives CASGLVLSGNTEAFF.

This chain connects TRBV9 to TRBJ2-1; unclear D gene. V was trimmed by 3 bases and J by 5 bases, leaving 3 bases between them. Germline lookup yields CDR1 SGDLS and CDR2 YYNGEE. This CDR3 has 11 amino acids. The CDR3 is CASSGDNEQFF. The CDR3 DNA sequence: TGTGCCAGCAGCGGAGACAATGAGCAGTTCTTC.

In nucleotides, the CDR3 is TGTGCCGGTATTTCGCTAGCGGACCCCTCCAATGAGCAGTTCTTC. This encodes CAGISLADPSNEQFF. This chain connects TRBV30 to TRBJ2-1, with TRBD2 matching over 7 bases. The trim removed 8 bases at V and 6 bases at J, leaving 16 bases unmatched. CDR1 is GTSNPN, CDR2 SVGIG, per germline (reference sequence). CDR3 length: 15 residues.

Here the CDR3 DNA reads TGTGCCAGCAGCTTAGCTCCACCCGTAGCGGGGGGATCACAGGAGACCCAGTACTTC. This gives the protein CASSLAPPVAGGSQETQYF. The chain has TRBV11-2 and TRBJ2-5, with 10 bases lining up with TRBD2. This CDR3 has 19 amino acids. V dropped 1 base and J dropped 5; count of bases not matched to a gene: 16. The germline V gene encodes CDR1 SGHAT and CDR2 FQNNGV.

This chain links TRBV28 with TRBJ1-1, with D hard to call. Per germline, CDR1 MDHEN and CDR2 SYDVKM. V gave up 3 bases and J gave up 5 bases, with 7 bases separating them. There are 12 residues in the CDR3. The CDR3: CASSFTMTEAFF. The CDR3, as DNA: TGTGCCAGCAGTTTCACAATGACTGAAGCTTTCTTT.

Concerning this clone: A read error may account for a junction end that differs from germline. The chain links TRBV9 to TRBJ1-2; TRBD1 agrees at 9 bases. CDR3 length: 11 amino acids. Germline V gene sequence: CDR1 SGDLS, CDR2 YYNGEE. In DNA, the CDR3 is TGTGCCAGCAGCCCGTGGACAGGGGTGGCCTTC. This translates into CASSPWTGVAF. The whole variable domain, filled in from reference TRBV9 and TRBJ1-2, reads DSGVTQTPKHLITATGQRVTLRCSPRSGDLSVYWYQQSLDQGLQFLIQYYNGEERAKGNILERFSAQQFPDLHSELNLSSLELGDSALYFCASSPWTGVAFGSGTRLTVV.

The rearrangement uses TRBV7-2 and TRBJ2-5, with 7 positions matching TRBD1. V shed 4 bases, J shed 0 bases, and the junction held 8 bases outside the gene matches. CDR3 length: 16 amino acids. Germline V gene lookup returns CDR1 SGHTA and CDR2 FQGNSA. Here the CDR3 reads CASSSQGYGDQETQYF. The CDR3, as DNA: TGTGCCAGCAGCTCACAGGGGTATGGGGACCAAGAGACCCAGTACTTC.

The chain recombines TRBV4-1 with TRBJ1-2, with 9 nucleotides matching TRBD1. This CDR3 is built from 17 residues. Germline V CDR1 and CDR2: MGHRA, YSYEKL. J lost 5 bases, V lost 0 bases, and 10 bases had no gene match. Here the CDR3 DNA reads TGCGCCAGCAGCCAAGATGTGATCCGGGACAGGGAGTATGGCTACACCTTC. Amino acid sequence: CASSQDVIRDREYGYTF.

This rearrangement joins TRBV3-1 (or the pseudogene TRBV3-2) to TRBJ1-4; maybe TRBD1 (5 bases). This CDR3 spans 14 amino acids. Germline values: CDR1 LGHDT, CDR2 YNNKEL (reference sequence). Trimming took 3 bases from V and 8 from J, leaving 13 bases between them. Written as DNA, the CDR3 is TGTGCCAGCAGCCATCGTCAGGCAGGGGAAAAACTGTTTTTT. Its protein product is CASSHRQAGEKLFF.

This clone was seen just once. The V gene is TRBV7-2, the J gene TRBJ2-3; 11 bases match TRBD2. This CDR3 is 16 amino acids long. J was trimmed by 1 base and V by 5 bases; bases with no gene match: 5. Per the germline V gene, CDR1 is SGHTA and CDR2 is FQGNSA. CDR3 coding DNA: TGTGCCAGCAGCCTGAAACTAGCGGGGGGCACAGATACGCAGTATTTT. Residues: CASSLKLAGGTDTQYF.

J is TRBJ2-7 and V is TRBV6-2 or TRBV6-3, with 11 bases fitting TRBD2. The germline V gene has CDR1 MNHEY and CDR2 SVGEGT. This CDR3 has 16 residues. J lost 3 bases, V lost 6 bases, and 10 bases had no gene match. CDR3 amino acids: CASSPLIAGGYYEQYF. The CDR3 DNA reads as TGTGCCAGCAGCCCATTAATAGCGGGAGGGTACTACGAGCAGTACTTC.

V and J are TRBV9 and TRBJ2-3; 7 positions match TRBD1. CDR1 SGDLS and CDR2 YYNGEE come from the germline V gene. V shed 3 bases, J shed 3 bases, and the junction held 4 bases outside the gene matches. The CDR3 length is 14 residues. The CDR3, as DNA: TGTGCCAGCAGCGCACACAGGGGAACAGATACGCAGTATTTT. Translation: CASSAHRGTDTQYF.

Concerning this clone: The sample holds other DNA sequences that translate to the same CDR3. The rearrangement links TRBV6-5 to TRBJ1-1, with a tentative D call TRBD1 (5 bases). CDR1 is MNHEY, CDR2 SVGAGI, per germline. This CDR3 has 13 residues. Trimming pared 2 bases from V and 3 bases from J, leaving 7 bases between. The DNA of the CDR3 is TGTGCCAGCAGTTACAGGGGTGACACTGAAGCTTTCTTT. It specifies CASSYRGDTEAFF.

This clone was seen at least ten times. The chain recombines TRBV7-9 with TRBJ1-4; 9 bases fit TRBD1. Germline assignment: CDR1 SEHNR and CDR2 FQNEAQ (reference sequence). This CDR3 contains 15 residues. J was trimmed by 7 bases and V by 0 bases; bases with no gene match: 3. The CDR3 spells CASSLAGTGSEKLFF. For the CDR3, the DNA is TGTGCCAGCAGCTTAGCGGGGACAGGGAGTGAAAAACTGTTTTTT.

V gene TRBV28 combines with J gene TRBJ1-2; TRBD1 aligns across 10 bases. The junction had 7 bases not matched to a gene; V was cut back by 3 bases and J by 6 bases. Germline loops: CDR1 MDHEN, CDR2 SYDVKM. The CDR3 runs to 15 residues. In DNA, the CDR3 is TGTGCCAGCAGTTTTTCAAGACAGGGGGCACATGGCTACACCTTC. Its protein product is CASSFSRQGAHGYTF.

V and J are TRBV28 and TRBJ2-5, with 11 bases that match TRBD2. Losses at the gene ends were 4 bases for V and 4 bases for J; bases not matched to a gene: 11. The CDR3 spans 17 residues. Germline V gene sequence: CDR1 MDHEN, CDR2 SYDVKM. In nucleotides, the CDR3 is TGTGCCAGCAGTTCACCCCCGGGGACTAGCGGTCCAGAGACCCAGTACTTC. Encoded protein: CASSSPPGTSGPETQYF.

This chain connects TRBV18 to TRBJ1-2; TRBD1 matches at 7 bases. The CDR3 is 17 residues long. With V trimmed by 4 bases and J by 1 base, 12 bases remained unmatched. Looked up from germline, CDR1 is KGHSH and CDR2 is LQKENI. The CDR3 sequence is CASSLSAGQPLNYGYTF. The CDR3, as DNA: TGTGCCAGCTCACTTTCGGCGGGACAGCCTCTTAACTATGGCTACACCTTC.

J is TRBJ1-1 and V is TRBV12-3 or TRBV12-4; perhaps TRBD1 as D (5 bases). This CDR3 spans 13 amino acids. Trimming removed 4 bases at V and 5 bases at J, with 11 bases between. The CDR3 here is CASSYIRATEAFF. The CDR3 nucleotides read TGTGCCAGCAGTTACATCAGGGCGACTGAAGCTTTCTTT.

The chain carries TRBV27 and TRBJ2-6, with 7 bases matching TRBD1. There are 16 residues in the CDR3. Germline V lookup: CDR1 MNHEY, CDR2 SMNVEV (reference sequence). Trimming at V came to 2 bases and at J to 4 bases, leaving 5 bases not matched to a gene. The CDR3 reads CASSLREGAGANVLTF. The CDR3 DNA reads TGTGCCAGCAGTTTACGTGAGGGGGCCGGGGCCAACGTCCTGACTTTC.

The chain couples TRBV5-1 to TRBJ2-3; D perhaps matches TRBD2 (6 bases). In germline, CDR1 is SGHRS, CDR2 YFSETQ. This CDR3 has 16 amino acids. V was clipped by 4 bases and J by 7 bases, with 22 bases between them. DNA of the CDR3: TGCGCCAGCAGCCCCGGGCGGGACCCCGGAAAGAATACGCAGTATTTT. Protein sequence: CASSPGRDPGKNTQYF.

A remark on this clone: Germline is not matched at one junction end, which may reflect a read error. The chain couples TRBV20-1 to TRBJ2-5; TRBD2 aligns across 11 bases. Per germline, CDR1 DFQATT and CDR2 SNEGSKA (reference sequence). This CDR3 is 13 amino acids long. For the CDR3, the DNA is TGCAGTGCTAGTAGGACTAGCGGGTCCCCGCATGACTTC. Its translation is CSASRTSGSPHDF.

The count of this clone is one. The V and J genes are TRBV27 and TRBJ1-5, with TRBD1 identical over 10 bases. There are 16 residues in the CDR3. CDR1 and CDR2 (germline): MNHEY, SMNVEV (reference sequence). V lost 6 bases, J lost 1 base, and 6 bases stayed unmatched. The CDR3 loop reads CASSHRTGGSNQPQHF. DNA for the CDR3: TGTGCCAGCAGCCACAGGACAGGGGGGAGCAATCAGCCCCAGCATTTT.

Points on this clone: A much larger clonotype is one base distant, so this may be a read error. The rearrangement joins TRBV3-1 (or the pseudogene TRBV3-2) to TRBJ1-2; TRBD1 matches 8 bases. V shed 4 bases, J shed 5 bases, and the junction held 0 bases outside the gene matches. There are 12 residues in the CDR3. Per the germline V gene, CDR1 is LGHDT and CDR2 is YNNKEL (reference sequence). Here the CDR3 reads CASSRQGYGYTF. Here the CDR3 DNA reads TGTGCCAGCAGCCGACAGGGGTATGGCTACACCTTC.

This sequence joins TRBV19 and TRBJ2-7, with 10 positions matching TRBD1. CDR3 length: 12 amino acids. The germline gives CDR1 LNHDA, CDR2 SQIVND (reference sequence). J was trimmed by 7 bases and V by 7 bases; bases with no gene match: 4. CDR3 in amino acids: CASKDRGREQYF. The CDR3 coding sequence is TGTGCCAGTAAAGACAGGGGGCGTGAGCAGTACTTC.

The CDR3: CASSLVGAEYSNQPQHF. The DNA of the CDR3 is TGTGCCAGCAGCTTAGTGGGGGCAGAGTATAGCAATCAGCCCCAGCATTTT. The chain employs TRBV7-2 and TRBJ1-5; tentative D call: TRBD1 (6 bases). This CDR3 has 17 residues. The germline V and J ends were trimmed by 1 base and 0 bases, with 13 bases remaining between them. Germline-derived CDR1 and CDR2 are SGHTA and FQGNSA.

The chain links TRBV7-2 to TRBJ1-5; a weak D match, TRBD1 (6 bases). This CDR3 spans 15 amino acids. The germline gives CDR1 SGHTA, CDR2 FQGNSA. With 6 bases removed from V and 2 bases from J, the gap between germline ends came to 14 bases. CDR3 amino acids: CASSPGAGGNQPQHF. In DNA, the CDR3 is TGTGCCAGCAGTCCCGGGGCAGGGGGCAATCAGCCCCAGCATTTT.

The chain links TRBV30 to TRBJ2-7; 12 bases match TRBD2. The CDR3 runs to 15 residues. V was clipped by 3 bases and J by 5 bases; unmatched bases: 8. CDR1 GTSNPN and CDR2 SVGIG come from the germline V gene (reference sequence). The CDR3 sequence is CAWRLAGGPRNEQYF. The CDR3 coding sequence is TGTGCCTGGAGGCTAGCGGGAGGGCCTAGGAACGAGCAGTACTTC.

In DNA, the CDR3 is TGTGCCAGCAGCTCCCCTGTGGGGGCCGATTATTATGGCTACACCTTC. Translation: CASSSPVGADYYGYTF. J is TRBJ1-2 and V is TRBV5-4; D is possibly TRBD1 (6 bases). Germline CDR1 is SGHNT and CDR2 is YYREEE (reference sequence). The CDR3 sequence is 16 residues long. V gave up 3 bases and J gave up 5 bases, with 20 bases separating them.